The present TCR beta chain was sequenced within a study of T cell repertoires in cytomegalovirus infection. Study context: Public TCR beta signatures marked donors with CMV infection and the matching HLA.

The CDR3 spans 15 residues. Per the germline V gene, CDR1 is SGHDN and CDR2 is FVKESK. Broader study findings: Using cumulative public TCR beta family frequency, the authors identified those who carried CMV together with the relevant HLA. Clonotype analysis showed dominance of the ex vivo response by HLA-C-restricted CMV-specific TCR beta clonotypes.

Each CDR3 protein is one row after TCRdb ran MiXCR on the reads. The table lists more than 200,000 distinct CDR3 sequences, approximately 9% of them singletons. Turning to this clonotype: What it recognizes is unknown. A much more abundant neighbour one base away suggests this may be a read error.

Sequencing was carried out using PBMCs. This chain connects TRBV14 to TRBJ1-2; 12 nucleotides agree with TRBD1. This receptor was taken from a human donor in good health (CMV status not recorded). Some clones in this sample may be carry-over from other donors' samples. The CDR3, as DNA: TGTGCCAGCAGCCAAGATTTGGGACAGGGGGCTGGCTACGCCTTC. Translated: CASSQDLGQGAGYAF.